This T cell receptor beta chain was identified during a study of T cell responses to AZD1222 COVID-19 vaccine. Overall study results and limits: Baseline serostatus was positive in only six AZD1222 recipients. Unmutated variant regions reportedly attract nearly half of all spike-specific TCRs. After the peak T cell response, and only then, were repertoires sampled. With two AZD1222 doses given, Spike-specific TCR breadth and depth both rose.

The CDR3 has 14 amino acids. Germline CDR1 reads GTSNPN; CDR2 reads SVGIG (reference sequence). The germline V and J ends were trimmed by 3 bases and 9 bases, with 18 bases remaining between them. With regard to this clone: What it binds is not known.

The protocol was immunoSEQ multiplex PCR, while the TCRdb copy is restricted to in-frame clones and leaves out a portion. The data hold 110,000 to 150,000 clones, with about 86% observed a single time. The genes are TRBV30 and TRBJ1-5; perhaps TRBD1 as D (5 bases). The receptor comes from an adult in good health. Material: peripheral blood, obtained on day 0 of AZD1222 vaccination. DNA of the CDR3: TGTGCCTGGAGGCCTGCGGGGGTCCAACGGCCCCAGCATTTT. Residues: CAWRPAGVQRPQHF.